Listed here are 14 T cell receptor beta chains from one sample, sequenced in a study of T cell repertoires in cytomegalovirus infection. TCRdb analysed the reads with MiXCR anew, one entry per CDR3 protein. The sample yields approximately 110,000 distinct CDR3 sequences, 29% seen once. The antigens these receptors bind are not known. Sequencing used CD8+ T cells from cultured PBMCs, obtained from culture after CMV antigen stimulation. These receptors were obtained from a human donor in good health (CMV status not recorded). Some clones in this sample may be carry-over from other donors' samples.

The rearrangement links TRBV7-4 to TRBJ2-1, with D possibly matching TRBD1 (6 bases). The V and J ends lost 1 base and 2 bases respectively, with 9 bases between them. Germline V gene data show CDR1 as SGHVT and CDR2 as SQSDAQ. The CDR3 loop spans 15 amino acids. CDR3 sequence reads: CASSLVGDTYNEQFF. In DNA form, the CDR3 reads TGTGCCAGCAGCTTAGTGGGGGACACCTACAATGAGCAGTTCTTC.

CDR3 sequence reads: CASSLAGAYNEQFF. In DNA, the CDR3 is TGTGCCAGCAGCTTAGCGGGGGCGTACAATGAGCAGTTCTTC. This chain uses TRBV7-9 with TRBJ2-1, with a weak D call TRBD1 (6 bases). The CDR3 contains 14 residues. Germline-derived CDR1 and CDR2 are SEHNR and FQNEAQ (reference sequence). The V gene lost 0 bases and the J gene lost 4 bases, with 7 bases spanning the gap.

This clonotype was seen only a few times. V and J are TRBV7-3 and TRBJ2-1; tentative D call: TRBD2 (6 bases). With 3 bases removed from V and 2 bases from J, the gap between germline ends came to 8 bases. Germline CDR1 SGHTA, CDR2 FQGTGA. The CDR3 loop spans 14 amino acids. CDR3 loop: CASSFSGPYNEQFF. CDR3 in DNA: TGTGCCAGCAGCTTTAGCGGCCCCTACAATGAGCAGTTCTTC.

This clonotype was counted between two and nine times. The V gene is TRBV5-1, the J gene TRBJ1-3; 7 bases fit TRBD1. The germline gives CDR1 SGHRS, CDR2 YFSETQ. The CDR3 runs to 17 residues. Losses at the gene ends were 0 bases for V and 2 bases for J; bases not matched to a gene: 8. DNA for the CDR3: TGCGCCAGCAGCTTGGGCGGGACAGAGGGGACTGGAAACACCATATATTTT. Its protein product is CASSLGGTEGTGNTIYF.

This chain uses TRBV7-9 with TRBJ1-2, with D possibly matching TRBD1 (5 bases). V dropped 5 bases and J dropped 1 base, with 11 bases sitting between them. The CDR3 consists of 14 residues. Germline CDR1 reads SEHNR; CDR2 reads FQNEAQ (reference sequence). This CDR3 reads CASSPRTLNYGYTF. The CDR3 bases are TGTGCCAGCAGCCCCAGGACACTTAACTATGGCTACACCTTC.

The chain employs TRBV23-1 and TRBJ1-3; no clear D gene. TRBV23-1 is identified as an open reading frame with a role that is uncertain. Trimming took off 8 bases at V and 0 bases at J, with 14 bases between the two ends. This CDR3 region has 15 residues. The CDR3 region is CASRKTESSGNTIYF. In DNA, the CDR3 is TGCGCCAGCCGCAAGACTGAGAGCTCTGGAAACACCATATATTTT.

The CDR3 bases are TGTGCCAGTAGAGAGAGCAATCAGCCCCAGCATTTT. It codes for CASRESNQPQHF. The rearrangement links TRBV28 to TRBJ1-5, with D unclear. The CDR3 length is 12 residues. CDR1 and CDR2 from the germline V gene are MDHEN and SYDVKM. Trimming cost V 9 bases and J 1 base, with 7 bases left between them.

This clonotype has only a few counts. This sequence joins TRBV4-1 and TRBJ1-5; D gene ambiguous. The CDR3 sequence is 15 residues long. The germline gives CDR1 MGHRA, CDR2 YSYEKL. The V gene lost 3 bases and the J gene lost 11 bases, with 20 bases spanning the gap. The CDR3 coding sequence is TGCGCCAGCAGCCACTCGGACTCCCTTGGCGGGGCCCAGCATTTT. Translating gives CASSHSDSLGGAQHF.

The chain employs TRBV20-1 and TRBJ2-2; TRBD2 aligns across 13 bases. The CDR3 consists of 15 residues. The trim removed 6 bases at V and 3 bases at J, leaving 4 bases unmatched. Germline CDR1 DFQATT, CDR2 SNEGSKA (reference sequence). CDR3 residues: CSASLAGGDTGELFF. The CDR3 DNA follows: TGCAGTGCCTCACTAGCGGGGGGGGACACCGGGGAGCTGTTTTTT.

Note on this clonotype: A read error may be the cause here, since a much bigger clone is one base away. CDR3 coding DNA: TGTGCCATCAGTGATTGGGACAGCCAAAACATTCAGTACTTC. Protein: CAISDWDSQNIQYF. The gene calls are TRBV24-1 and TRBJ2-4; TRBD1 agrees at 7 bases. CDR3 length: 14 residues. Germline CDR1 and CDR2: KGHDR and SFDVKD.

The genes are TRBV20-1 and TRBJ2-2; possibly TRBD1 for D (6 bases). The CDR3 length is 13 residues. V was shortened by 4 bases and J by 4 bases, with 10 bases between the two germline ends. The germline V gene has CDR1 DFQATT and CDR2 SNEGSKA (reference sequence). CDR3 nucleotide sequence: TGCAGTGCTACAGGGGTGGGCACCGGGGAGCTGTTTTTT. Amino acid sequence: CSATGVGTGELFF.

This rearrangement joins TRBV12-3 or TRBV12-4 to TRBJ2-6, with 8 bases matching TRBD1. Trimming removed 5 bases from V and 1 base from J; junction bases left unmatched: 4. This CDR3 is built from 16 residues. The CDR3 is CASSRRTGSGANVLTF. The DNA of the CDR3 is TGTGCCAGCAGTAGGCGGACAGGGTCTGGGGCCAACGTCCTGACTTTC.

This clonotype turned up a few times. This chain connects TRBV2 to TRBJ2-1; D may be TRBD2 (5 bases). The CDR3 covers 14 residues. V was shortened by 3 bases and J by 0 bases, with 6 bases between the two germline ends. The V gene's germline CDR1 is SNHLY and CDR2 FYNNEI. Here the CDR3 reads CASSERVSYNEQFF. The CDR3 bases are TGTGCCAGCAGTGAGAGGGTCTCCTACAATGAGCAGTTCTTC.

This sequence joins TRBV7-9 and TRBJ2-5; weak D call: TRBD1 (5 bases). The CDR3 runs to 11 residues. The V end lost 5 bases, the J end lost 5 bases, and 6 bases lay between the germline ends. Germline V gives CDR1 SEHNR, CDR2 FQNEAQ (reference sequence). Here the CDR3 reads CASSKGETQYF. CDR3 sequence (DNA): TGTGCCAGCAGCAAGGGGGAGACCCAGTACTTC.